Presented here are 22 T cell receptor beta chains from one specimen sequenced in a study of CD8 T cells in Susac syndrome. Reverse transcription of roughly 0.45 to 1 ug RNA was performed with random hexamers. MiXCR was run by TCRdb on the immunoSEQ multiplex PCR reads, yielding one entry per CDR3 protein. This sample yields under 200,000 distinct CDR3 sequences, of which roughly 92% are seen a single time; around 0.1% belongs to the top ten. The sample taken for sequencing was CD4+ T cells from PBMCs. The receptors here all came from a human donor in good health.

This chain connects TRBV3-1 to TRBJ1-6; no clear D gene. The V end lost 4 bases, the J end lost 8 bases, and 12 bases lay between the germline ends. Germline V gene sequence: CDR1 LGHDT, CDR2 YNNKEL (reference sequence). The CDR3 loop spans 14 amino acids. The CDR3 loop is CASSLKSPDSPLHF. CDR3 nucleotide sequence: TGTGCCAGCAGCCTTAAAAGTCCGGATTCACCCCTCCACTTT.

The gene calls are TRBV6-5 and TRBJ2-2; no clear D. V lost 6 bases and J 1 base, leaving 6 bases between the germline ends. CDR1 is MNHEY and CDR2 is SVGAGI in the germline V gene. CDR3 length equals 13 residues. The CDR3 sequence is CASRTWNTGELFF. As DNA, the CDR3 is TGTGCCAGCAGAACTTGGAACACCGGGGAGCTGTTTTTT.

CDR3 amino acids: CASSLGGITDGYTF. The DNA of the CDR3 is TGTGCCAGCAGCTTAGGTGGAATTACGGATGGCTACACCTTC. V and J are TRBV7-2 and TRBJ1-2; D gene unclear. Germline values: CDR1 SGHTA, CDR2 FQGNSA. V lost 1 base and J 6 bases, leaving 12 bases between the germline ends. The CDR3 sequence is 14 residues long. Filled out from reference TRBV7-2 and TRBJ1-2, the complete variable domain reads GAGVSQSPSNKVTEKGKDVELRCDPISGHTALYWYRQSLGQGLEFLIYFQGNSAPDKSGLPSDRFSAERTGGSVSTLTIQRTQQEDSAVYLCASSLGGITDGYTFGSGTRLTVV.

The chain carries TRBV19 and TRBJ1-1; weak D call: TRBD1 (5 bases). Germline CDR1 reads LNHDA; CDR2 reads SQIVND (reference sequence). The CDR3 loop spans 13 amino acids. The ends were cut back, 7 bases at V and 4 bases at J, with 13 bases in the middle. The CDR3 DNA sequence: TGTGCCAGTAAAGGCAGGGTTGGCACTGAAGCTTTCTTT. Translated: CASKGRVGTEAFF.

The V gene is TRBV6-5, the J gene TRBJ1-5, with a possible D match to TRBD1 (5 bases). The V end lost 5 bases, the J end lost 6 bases, and 17 bases lay between the germline ends. The CDR3 length is 15 residues. The germline gives CDR1 MNHEY, CDR2 SVGAGI. DNA for the CDR3: TGTGCCAGCAGTCCTCGGGGAGGGGTTGGTCAGCCCCAGCATTTT. Translated: CASSPRGGVGQPQHF.

The chain joins TRBV14 to TRBJ1-5; D remains unclear. Looked up from germline, CDR1 is SGHDN and CDR2 is FVKESK. This CDR3 has 14 residues. Trimming pared 1 base from V and 3 bases from J, leaving 7 bases between. This chain's CDR3 is CASSQVGFNQPQHF. The CDR3 coding sequence is TGTGCCAGCAGCCAAGTTGGGTTCAATCAGCCCCAGCATTTT.

In this sample, this clonotype turned up once. The rearrangement joins TRBV7-9 to TRBJ1-6, with unresolved D. Germline V gene sequence: CDR1 SEHNR, CDR2 FQNEAQ (reference sequence). This CDR3 has 15 residues. V lost 1 base and J 5 bases, leaving 9 bases between the germline ends. The CDR3 is CASSLGMGNNSPLHF. The CDR3 region has the DNA TGTGCCAGCAGCTTAGGAATGGGGAATAATTCACCCCTCCACTTT.

The gene calls are TRBV4-3 and TRBJ1-2; D unclear. Trimming shortened V by 0 bases and J by 4 bases, and 9 bases separated the two germline ends. The length of the CDR3 is 14 residues. In germline, CDR1 is LGHNA, CDR2 YSLEER. CDR3 DNA: TGCGCCAGCAGCCAAGAGGGAGGCAGCTATGGCTACACCTTC. Translating it yields CASSQEGGSYGYTF.

This CDR3 is CASSTPGSGNEQFF. CDR3 sequence (DNA): TGTGCCAGTAGTACGCCCGGTTCGGGAAATGAGCAGTTCTTC. V and J are TRBV19 and TRBJ2-1; tentatively, D is TRBD2 (5 bases). The CDR3 has 14 residues. Germline CDR1 and CDR2: LNHDA and SQIVND (reference sequence). Trimming took 4 bases from V and 7 from J, leaving 14 bases between them.

The chain combines TRBV12-3 or TRBV12-4 with TRBJ2-6; D uncertain. This CDR3 contains 13 residues. Trimming removed 9 bases from V and 4 bases from J, with 10 bases in between. The CDR3 nucleotides are TGTGCCAGTGGCGAGAGAGGGGCCAACGTCCTGACTTTC. As protein: CASGERGANVLTF.

The genes are TRBV19 and TRBJ2-3; possible D gene TRBD1, 6 bases. V dropped 3 bases and J dropped 1 base, with 11 bases sitting between them. Per the germline V gene, CDR1 is LNHDA and CDR2 is SQIVND (reference sequence). The CDR3 contains 15 residues. The CDR3, as DNA: TGTGCCAGTAGTATGCTGGGGGCAGGCACAGATACGCAGTATTTT. It yields the protein CASSMLGAGTDTQYF.

The rearrangement joins TRBV27 to TRBJ2-1; D may match TRBD1 or TRBD2 (6 bases each). V lost 5 bases and J lost 6, with 23 bases in between. Germline CDR1 reads MNHEY; CDR2 reads SMNVEV (reference sequence). There are 17 residues in the CDR3. CDR3 residues: CASSPSSMRGAGNEQFF. CDR3 in DNA: TGTGCCAGCAGTCCCAGTAGCATGAGGGGGGCGGGCAATGAGCAGTTCTTC.

CDR3 protein: CASSYSRTGFGYTF. CDR3 coding DNA: TGTGCCAGCAGTTACTCGAGGACAGGGTTTGGCTACACCTTC. The chain joins TRBV6-5 to TRBJ1-2, with 8 nucleotides matching TRBD1. The ends lost 0 bases at V and 7 bases at J; junction bases unmatched: 4. The CDR3 consists of 14 residues. Germline-derived CDR1 and CDR2 are MNHEY and SVGAGI.

This clonotype was counted once. This chain joins TRBV6-2 or TRBV6-3 and TRBJ1-5; D is ambiguous. The length of the CDR3 is 12 residues. V lost 7 bases and J 5 bases, leaving 9 bases between the germline ends. CDR1 is MNHEY, CDR2 SVGEGT, per germline. The CDR3 DNA reads as TGTGCCAGCACCCCCGGGGATCAGCCCCAGCATTTT. Protein product: CASTPGDQPQHF.

This clonotype was seen only once. The CDR3 DNA reads TGTGCCAGCAATAAAGAGGGAAGGCAGGGGGACACTGAAGCTTTCTTT. Its protein product is CASNKEGRQGDTEAFF. The chain joins TRBV2 to TRBJ1-1; 7 nucleotides agree with TRBD1. This CDR3 has 16 residues. With 7 bases clipped from V and 3 bases from J, the junction kept 14 bases outside the gene matches. CDR1 is SNHLY and CDR2 is FYNNEI in the germline V gene.

The rearrangement uses TRBV7-9 and TRBJ1-1; D not resolved. The CDR3 runs to 13 residues. The germline gives CDR1 SEHNR, CDR2 FQNEAQ (reference sequence). V lost 1 base and J 8 bases, leaving 11 bases between the germline ends. Here the CDR3 reads CASSLVSGAEAFF. The CDR3 coding sequence is TGTGCCAGCAGCTTAGTCAGTGGCGCGGAAGCTTTCTTT.

This clonotype was counted once. The chain uses TRBV4-3 and TRBJ2-1, with 9 nucleotides matching TRBD1. With V trimmed by 4 bases and J by 7 bases, 8 bases remained unmatched. This CDR3 comprises 15 residues. The germline gives CDR1 LGHNA, CDR2 YSLEER. CDR3 loop: CASSRAGTGLNEQFF. CDR3 sequence (DNA): TGCGCCAGCAGCCGGGCGGGGACAGGGTTGAATGAGCAGTTCTTC.

J is TRBJ2-3 and V is TRBV7-6; D is unresolved. Germline CDR1 and CDR2: SGHVS and FNYEAQ. Trimming stripped 1 base from V and 0 bases from J, with 11 bases between. The CDR3 is made up of 16 amino acids. In nucleotides, the CDR3 is TGTGCCAGCAGCTTAGGGCCAGTTACTAGCACAGATACGCAGTATTTT. It encodes CASSLGPVTSTDTQYF.

The rearrangement uses TRBV29-1 and TRBJ1-6, with D perhaps matching TRBD1 (5 bases). The germline CDR1 and CDR2 sequences are SQVTM and ANQGSEA. The CDR3 totals 13 residues. Trimming removed 6 bases from V and 7 bases from J, with 13 bases in between. DNA for the CDR3: TGCAGCGTCCAACCGGGACCGAATTCACCCCTCCACTTT. This gives the protein CSVQPGPNSPLHF.

This sequence joins TRBV2 and TRBJ1-2; the D gene is possibly TRBD1 (6 bases). V lost 6 bases, J lost 3 bases, and 11 bases lay in between. The CDR3 runs 13 residues. From germline, CDR1 is SNHLY and CDR2 FYNNEI. As DNA, the CDR3 is TGTGCCAGCAGCGGGGGCGATTACTATGGCTACACCTTC. It is translated as CASSGGDYYGYTF.

The chain combines TRBV25-1 with TRBJ2-1; TRBD1 might be the D (6 bases). Germline V gene lookup returns CDR1 MGHDK and CDR2 SYGVNS. Trimming stripped 7 bases from V and 4 bases from J, with 14 bases between. This CDR3 has 14 residues. The CDR3 spells CASMGQGSYNEQFF. In DNA form, the CDR3 reads TGTGCCAGCATGGGGCAGGGGAGTTACAATGAGCAGTTCTTC.

The rearrangement links TRBV6-4 to TRBJ2-1; 8 nucleotides align to TRBD2. Germline CDR1 is MRHNA and CDR2 is SNTAGT. CDR3 length: 13 amino acids. J was trimmed by 10 bases and V by 5 bases; bases with no gene match: 7. CDR3: CASSTALAGEQFF. CDR3 sequence (DNA): TGTGCCAGCAGTACAGCTTTAGCGGGGGAGCAGTTCTTC.